Described below is a single TCR beta chain sequence and its context. Its antigen is currently unknown. CDR3 size: 16 residues. CDR1 MNHNS and CDR2 SASEGT come from the germline V gene. V dropped 2 bases and J dropped 4; count of bases not matched to a gene: 9. The method was immunoSEQ multiplex PCR; TCRdb's version includes in-frame clones alone and lacks a portion of them. The table shows about 76,000 clones, with more than 75% occurring only once. These data originate in a study of T cell responses to AZD1222 COVID-19 vaccine. Study findings and constraints: The study found Spike-specific TCR breadth and depth rose after two AZD1222 doses. Donors in the cohort were predominantly white British and more often female, and clonal diversity was possibly underestimated. Only six AZD1222 recipients tested seropositive at baseline.

V is TRBV6-1 and J is TRBJ2-3; 7 bases line up with TRBD1. The clonotype originates from an adult in good health. Here the sequenced sample was peripheral blood, taken on day 0 of AZD1222 vaccination. The CDR3 is CASSELTGEGSDTQYF. The CDR3 region has the DNA TGTGCCAGCAGTGAACTTACAGGGGAAGGCTCAGATACGCAGTATTTT.